The clone carrying this TCR beta chain came up many times. Its target is not known. This entry is derived from a study of T cells in Graves' hyperthyroidism and ophthalmopathy. As for the study in general: Peripheral blood draws took place at initial diagnosis, ahead of any treatment.

General study results and limits: Most clonotypes expanded in the thyroid (above 0.001) were also present in blood.

A NOSPECS grade of at least 4, a Clinical Activity Score of at least 3 and duration under 3 months were recorded in ophthalmopathy patients. The CDR3 regions of TCR beta were amplified from RNA transcripts. In the first-round RT-PCR of the TCR CDR3, the HTBI primer set was used. TCRdb itself ran the multiplex PCR reads through MiXCR, one entry per CDR3 protein. The table has hundreds of thousands of distinct CDR3 sequences, around 15% seen once. Sequencing was done on a sample of blood. The TCR comes from a woman in her forties with Graves' ophthalmopathy.

The CDR3 DNA follows: TGCAGTGCTAGAGACCCAAAAGGCTATGGCTACACCTTC. Translating it yields CSARDPKGYGYTF. This chain uses TRBV20-1 with TRBJ1-2; D remains unclear. Germline assignment: CDR1 DFQATT and CDR2 SNEGSKA (reference sequence). Trimming removed 0 bases at V and 4 bases at J, with 9 bases between. The CDR3 sequence is 13 residues long.